This entry lists 18 T cell receptor beta chains sequenced from one sample in a study of T cell repertoires in cytomegalovirus infection. These receptors' targets are unknown. In TCRdb, the reads were re-called with MiXCR into one record per CDR3 protein. Here the sample spans about 570,000 distinct CDR3 sequences, about 40% being singletons. The material sequenced was cultured PBMCs, taken from culture after CMV antigen stimulation. Receptor source: a human donor in good health (CMV status not recorded). Some clones in this sample may be carry-over from other donors' samples.

The chain links TRBV3-1 to TRBJ2-2; possibly TRBD1 for D (6 bases). The germline V and J ends were trimmed by 8 bases and 4 bases, with 20 bases remaining between them. CDR1 LGHDT and CDR2 YNNKEL come from the germline V gene (reference sequence). This CDR3 spans 16 amino acids. The CDR3 bases are TGTGCCAGCGAGCCAACCCCGGACAGCTCCACCGGGGAGCTGTTTTTT. Its translation: CASEPTPDSSTGELFF.

In its sample, this clonotype was seen a few times. CDR3 nucleotides: TGTGCCAGCAGTTACTCCTGGGCCTCAACTAATGAAAAACTGTTTTTT. Encoded protein: CASSYSWASTNEKLFF. This chain connects TRBV6-5 to TRBJ1-4; D is unclear. V was clipped by 0 bases and J by 0 bases, with 8 bases between them. In germline, CDR1 is MNHEY, CDR2 SVGAGI. The CDR3 is 16 residues long.

The chain is built from TRBV7-9 and TRBJ2-7, with D possibly TRBD1 on 5 matching bases. Germline V lookup: CDR1 SEHNR, CDR2 FQNEAQ (reference sequence). The CDR3 covers 13 residues. With 4 bases removed from V and 3 bases from J, the gap between germline ends came to 10 bases. CDR3 residues: CASSSPGHYEQYF. The CDR3 DNA sequence: TGTGCCAGCAGCTCCCCAGGGCACTACGAGCAGTACTTC. The full variable domain, in which reference TRBV7-9 and TRBJ2-7 provide the parts outside the CDR3, is DTGVSQNPRHKITKRGQNVTFRCDPISEHNRLYWYRQTLGQGPEFLTYFQNEAQLEKSRLLSDRFSAERPKGSFSTLEIQRTEQGDSAMYLCASSSPGHYEQYFGPGTRLTVT.

V gene TRBV6-1 combines with J gene TRBJ2-7; D unclear. CDR1 and CDR2 from the germline V gene are MNHNS and SASEGT. Trimming shortened V by 8 bases and J by 7 bases, and 15 bases separated the two germline ends. This CDR3 is built from 12 residues. In DNA, the CDR3 is TGTGCCAGCGGGCTGGGCCCATGGGAGCAGTACTTC. It specifies CASGLGPWEQYF.

The genes are TRBV5-4 and TRBJ2-1, with 16 positions matching TRBD2. V lost 4 bases, J lost 7 bases, and 11 bases stayed unmatched. CDR3 length equals 18 residues. Germline values: CDR1 SGHNT, CDR2 YYREEE (reference sequence). Written as DNA, the CDR3 is TGTGCCAGCAGCCCGGGACTAGCGGGGGGGCCATCTCGGAATGAGCAGTTCTTC. Encoded protein: CASSPGLAGGPSRNEQFF.

The chain has TRBV11-1 and TRBJ2-5, with unresolved D. Looked up from germline, CDR1 is SGHAT and CDR2 is FQDESV (reference sequence). The CDR3 length is 14 residues. V lost 0 bases and J 5 bases, leaving 10 bases between the germline ends. The CDR3 sequence is CASSLARTSETQYF. The DNA for the CDR3 is TGTGCCAGCAGCTTAGCCCGGACCTCGGAGACCCAGTACTTC.

This chain connects TRBV19 to TRBJ1-2; D ambiguous. V dropped 6 bases and J dropped 6 bases, with 11 bases sitting between them. The germline V gene encodes CDR1 LNHDA and CDR2 SQIVND (reference sequence). This CDR3 region has 12 residues. CDR3 protein: CASRWGTHGYTF. The CDR3 DNA reads TGTGCCAGTAGGTGGGGAACGCATGGCTACACCTTC.

The chain joins TRBV6-8 to TRBJ2-2; 9 bases map to TRBD1. The V gene end was trimmed by 7 bases and the J gene end by 3 bases; junction bases not matched to a gene: 6. The CDR3 spans 15 residues. Per the germline V gene, CDR1 is MNHGY and CDR2 is SAAAGT. The CDR3 region is CASTQQGAYTGELFF. The CDR3 coding sequence is TGTGCCAGCACCCAACAGGGGGCATACACCGGGGAGCTGTTTTTT.

This clonotype was recorded a few times. The genes are TRBV20-1 and TRBJ2-1; D unresolved. This CDR3 has 11 residues. CDR1 and CDR2 (germline): DFQATT, SNEGSKA (reference sequence). The V end lost 5 bases, the J end lost 0 bases, and 2 bases lay between the germline ends. The CDR3 bases are TGCAGTGCTGACTCCTACAATGAGCAGTTCTTC. This translates into CSADSYNEQFF.

This clonotype has a count of ten or more. The chain recombines TRBV6-5 with TRBJ2-5; 7 bases map to TRBD2. In germline, CDR1 is MNHEY, CDR2 SVGAGI. After removal of 2 bases from V and 5 bases from J, the junction contained 11 bases not matched to a gene. The CDR3 is made up of 16 amino acids. The CDR3 region is CASSYRAGVKGETQYF. CDR3 DNA sequence: TGTGCCAGCAGTTACAGGGCGGGGGTTAAAGGGGAGACCCAGTACTTC.

V is TRBV6-2 or TRBV6-3 and J is TRBJ2-7, with D possibly called TRBD1 or TRBD2 (5 bases each). The CDR3 totals 16 residues. The germline V gene has CDR1 MNHEY and CDR2 SVGEGT. Between the trimmed V and J ends, which lost 7 bases and 4 bases, there was a span of 23 bases. The CDR3 DNA follows: TGTGCCAGCACTATCGGGGCAAGGATTTCGAGATACGAGCAGTACTTC. It encodes CASTIGARISRYEQYF.

V usage is TRBV5-3 and J usage is TRBJ2-5; perhaps D is TRBD1 or TRBD2 (5 bases each). TRBV5-3 is treated as an ORF (open reading frame) with a function not yet certain. The CDR3 extends over 15 amino acids. The V gene lost 8 bases and the J gene lost 2 bases, with 19 bases spanning the gap. Here the CDR3 DNA reads TGTGCCAGCAGCAGAGGGACGACAGCACAAGAGACCCAGTACTTC. This translates into CASSRGTTAQETQYF.

J is TRBJ2-1 and V is TRBV11-3, with TRBD1 identical over 8 bases. The CDR3 spans 13 residues. CDR1 is SGHNT and CDR2 is YENEEA in the germline V gene. Unmatched junction bases numbered 1, after V lost 4 bases and J lost 5 bases. The CDR3 is CASSSDRDNEQFF. The CDR3 region has the DNA TGTGCCAGCAGCTCGGACAGGGACAATGAGCAGTTCTTC.

The rearrangement uses TRBV28 and TRBJ1-4, with a tentative D call TRBD1 (5 bases). Trimming pared 5 bases from V and 8 bases from J, leaving 18 bases between. Per germline, CDR1 MDHEN and CDR2 SYDVKM. This CDR3 is 15 amino acids long. The CDR3 DNA reads as TGTGCCAGCAGTACGCCCCAGGGCGCAAGAGAAAAACTGTTTTTT. It is translated as CASSTPQGAREKLFF.

This clonotype came up a few times. The chain combines TRBV6-6 with TRBJ2-3, with TRBD1 matching over 9 bases. The V segment lost 0 bases and the J segment 0 bases; nucleotides outside the gene matches: 4. This CDR3 comprises 17 residues. In germline, CDR1 is MNHNY, CDR2 SVGAGI (reference sequence). DNA for the CDR3: TGTGCCAGCAGTTACTCCGGACAGGGGCCGAGCACAGATACGCAGTATTTT. This translates into CASSYSGQGPSTDTQYF.

V is TRBV19 and J is TRBJ1-2; TRBD1 agrees at 7 bases. The ends lost 10 bases at V and 6 bases at J; junction bases unmatched: 11. CDR3 length: 13 amino acids. Germline assignment: CDR1 LNHDA and CDR2 SQIVND (reference sequence). The CDR3 reads CATNPTGRDGYTF. For the CDR3, the DNA is TGTGCCACCAACCCGACAGGGAGGGATGGCTACACCTTC.

V gene TRBV7-2 combines with J gene TRBJ1-4; D not certain. V dropped 3 bases and J dropped 5 bases, with 10 bases sitting between them. This CDR3 is built from 14 residues. CDR1 and CDR2 (germline): SGHTA, FQGNSA. Written as DNA, the CDR3 is TGTGCCAGCAGCTTCGTGGGATTGAATGAAAAACTGTTTTTT. This sequence encodes CASSFVGLNEKLFF.

The sample holds a few counts of this clonotype. This chain links TRBV11-2 with TRBJ1-3; D ambiguous. Germline values: CDR1 SGHAT, CDR2 FQNNGV. Trimming took 0 bases from V and 3 from J, leaving 9 bases between them. The CDR3 covers 15 residues. The CDR3 sequence: CASSLDGGGGNTIYF. CDR3 sequence (DNA): TGTGCCAGCAGCTTAGACGGAGGAGGTGGAAACACCATATATTTT.